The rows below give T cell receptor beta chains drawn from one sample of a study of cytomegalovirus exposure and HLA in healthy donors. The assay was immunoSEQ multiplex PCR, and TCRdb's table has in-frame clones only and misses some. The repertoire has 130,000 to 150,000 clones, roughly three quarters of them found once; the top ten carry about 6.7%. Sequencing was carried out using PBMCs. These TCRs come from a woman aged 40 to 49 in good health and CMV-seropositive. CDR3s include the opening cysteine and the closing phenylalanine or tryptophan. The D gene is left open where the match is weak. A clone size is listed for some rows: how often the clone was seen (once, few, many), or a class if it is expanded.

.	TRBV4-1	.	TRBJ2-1	CASSQEPGWNEQFF	TGCGCCAGCAGCCAAGAACCAGGGTGGAATGAGCAGTTCTTC
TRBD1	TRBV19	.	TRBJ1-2	CASGQGIGFGYTF	TGTGCCAGCGGACAGGGGATTGGGTTTGGCTACACCTTC
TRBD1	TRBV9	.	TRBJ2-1	CASSPGQGRYNEQFF	TGTGCCAGCAGCCCGGGACAGGGGCGCTACAATGAGCAGTTCTTC
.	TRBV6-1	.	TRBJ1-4	CASSQMGLNEKLFF	TGTGCCAGCAGTCAAATGGGACTTAATGAAAAACTGTTTTTT
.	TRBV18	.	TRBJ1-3	CASSPNGPQGKAGNTIYF	TGTGCCAGCTCACCAAACGGACCACAGGGAAAAGCTGGAAACACCATATATTTT
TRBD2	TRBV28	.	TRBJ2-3	CASSLLSGGPDTQYF	TGTGCCAGCAGTTTACTAAGCGGGGGCCCAGATACGCAGTATTTT
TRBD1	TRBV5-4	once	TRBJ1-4	CASSLTNQGANEKLFF	TGTGCCAGCAGCCTCACGAACCAGGGGGCTAATGAAAAACTGTTTTTT
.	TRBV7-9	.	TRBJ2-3	CASSMTGGGSTDTQYF	TGTGCCAGCTCCATGACTGGCGGGGGCAGCACAGATACGCAGTATTTT
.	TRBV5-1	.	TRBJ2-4	CASSPSTSSQNIQYF	TGCGCCAGCAGTCCATCGACAAGCTCTCAAAACATTCAGTACTTC
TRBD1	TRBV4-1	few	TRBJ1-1	CASSRDRGLGGTEAFF	TGCGCCAGCAGCCGGGACAGGGGATTAGGTGGCACTGAAGCTTTCTTT
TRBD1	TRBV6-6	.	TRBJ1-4	CASRGTVKSNEKLFF	TGTGCCAGCAGGGGGACAGTCAAATCTAATGAAAAACTGTTTTTT
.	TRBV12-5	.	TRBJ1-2	CASGSPIRTASPPSF	TGTGCTAGTGGTTCACCGATAAGGACAGCTTCACCCCCGTCTTTC
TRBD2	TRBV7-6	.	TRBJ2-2	CASSLGAGGGTGELFF	TGTGCCAGCAGCTTAGGTGCCGGGGGGGGTACCGGGGAGCTGTTTTTT
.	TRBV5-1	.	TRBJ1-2	CASSSTEIGYGYTF	TGCGCCAGCAGCTCTACAGAGATTGGCTATGGCTACACCTTC
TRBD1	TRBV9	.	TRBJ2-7	CASSPRGQGGEQYF	TGTGCCAGCAGCCCCCGCGGACAGGGGGGCGAGCAGTACTTC
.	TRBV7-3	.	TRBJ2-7	CASSPHPGAYEQYF	TGTGCCAGCAGCCCCCATCCGGGAGCCTACGAGCAGTACTTC
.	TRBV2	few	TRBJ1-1	CASILDSLMNTEAFF	TGTGCCAGCATTCTGGACAGTCTCATGAACACTGAAGCTTTCTTT
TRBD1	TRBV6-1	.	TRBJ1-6	CASRRWTGGETPLHF	TGTGCCAGCAGGAGATGGACAGGAGGGGAGACGCCCCTCCACTTT
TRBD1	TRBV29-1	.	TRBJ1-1	CSVAGQGVAEAFF	TGCAGCGTTGCAGGACAGGGGGTCGCTGAAGCTTTCTTT
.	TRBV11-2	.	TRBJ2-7	CASSLGGETFLPHEQYF	TGTGCCAGCAGCTTAGGGGGGGAGACCTTCCTCCCCCACGAGCAGTACTTC
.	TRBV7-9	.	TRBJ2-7	CASSLYALTGEQYF	TGTGCCAGCAGCTTATATGCTCTTACCGGCGAGCAGTACTTC
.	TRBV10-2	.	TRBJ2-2	CASCRTNTGELFF	TGCGCCAGTTGCCGGACTAACACCGGGGAGCTGTTTTTT
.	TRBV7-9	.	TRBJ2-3	CASTDPPLGTDTQYF	TGTGCCAGCACCGACCCCCCCCTAGGCACAGATACGCAGTATTTT
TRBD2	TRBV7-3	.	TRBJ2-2	CASSASGGNTGELFF	TGTGCCAGCAGCGCAAGCGGGGGCAACACCGGGGAGCTGTTTTTT
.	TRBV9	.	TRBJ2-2	CASSVAPSVATGELFF	TGTGCCAGCAGCGTAGCGCCTAGCGTGGCCACCGGGGAGCTGTTTTTT
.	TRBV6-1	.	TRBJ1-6	CASSPTNSPLHF	TGTGCCAGCAGTCCCACAAATTCACCCCTCCACTTT
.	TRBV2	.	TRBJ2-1	CASLFGGNNEQFF	TGTGCCAGCCTCTTCGGGGGAAACAATGAGCAGTTCTTC
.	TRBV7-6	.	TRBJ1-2	CASSSPAGSGGYTF	TGTGCCAGCAGCTCACCTGCGGGGTCGGGAGGCTACACCTTC
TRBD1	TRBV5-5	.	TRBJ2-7	CASSLRGGESSSYEQYF	TGTGCCAGCAGCTTACGAGGGGGCGAATCTAGCTCCTACGAGCAGTACTTC
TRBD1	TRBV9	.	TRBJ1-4	CASGSTGGINEKLFF	TGTGCCAGCGGCAGTACAGGGGGTATTAACGAAAAACTGTTTTTT
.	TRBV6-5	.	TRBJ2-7	CASSSNYEQYF	TGTGCCAGCAGTTCCAACTACGAGCAGTACTTC
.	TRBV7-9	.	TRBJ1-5	CASSLDGRGLNQPQHF	TGTGCCAGCAGCTTAGATGGAAGGGGCCTCAATCAGCCCCAGCATTTT
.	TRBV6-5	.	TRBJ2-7	CASSPPGSYEQYF	TGTGCCAGCAGCCCGCCGGGCTCCTACGAGCAGTACTTC
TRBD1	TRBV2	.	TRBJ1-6	CASSVDRAYSPLHF	TGTGCCAGCAGTGTGGACAGGGCTTATTCACCCCTCCACTTT
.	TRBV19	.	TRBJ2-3	CASSRGGVGSDTQYF	TGTGCCAGTAGTAGGGGGGGCGTGGGGTCAGATACGCAGTATTTT
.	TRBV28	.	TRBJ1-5	CASSQRGSNQPQHF	TGTGCCAGCAGCCAGCGGGGAAGCAATCAGCCCCAGCATTTT
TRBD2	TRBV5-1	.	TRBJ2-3	CASSLDVAGGSTDTQYF	TGCGCCAGCAGCTTGGATGTAGCGGGGGGTTCAACAGATACGCAGTATTTT
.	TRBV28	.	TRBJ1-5	CASTIGQYIDQPQHF	TGTGCCAGCACCATAGGACAGTACATAGATCAGCCCCAGCATTTT
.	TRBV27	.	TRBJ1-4	CASSPGTRTNEKLFF	TGTGCCAGCAGTCCAGGGACACGCACTAATGAAAAACTGTTTTTT
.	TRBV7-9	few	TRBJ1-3	CASSLGLGNTIYF	TGTGCCAGCAGCTTAGGGCTTGGAAACACCATATATTTT
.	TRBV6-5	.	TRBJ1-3	CASSSGGLSGNTIYF	TGTGCCAGCAGTTCGGGGGGTCTCTCTGGAAACACCATATATTTT
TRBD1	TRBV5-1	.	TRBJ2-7	CASSLAGDRASYEQYF	TGCGCCAGCAGCTTGGCCGGGGACAGGGCTTCCTACGAGCAGTACTTC
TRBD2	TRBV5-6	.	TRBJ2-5	CASSLLASGGYQETQYF	TGTGCCAGCAGCTTGTTGGCTAGCGGGGGCTACCAGGAGACCCAGTACTTC
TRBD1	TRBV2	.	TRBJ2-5	CASSDGRGFQETQYF	TGTGCCAGCAGTGACGGCAGGGGGTTTCAAGAGACCCAGTACTTC
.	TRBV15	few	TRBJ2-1	CATSRGEPGSGYNEQFF	TGTGCCACCAGCAGAGGCGAACCTGGGTCGGGGTACAATGAGCAGTTCTTC
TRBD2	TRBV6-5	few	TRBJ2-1	CASSYRGVAGELEQFF	TGTGCCAGCAGTTATAGGGGAGTAGCGGGGGAATTAGAGCAGTTCTTC
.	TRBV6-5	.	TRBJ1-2	CASSYSFGLNGGYTF	TGTGCCAGCAGTTACTCGTTTGGGCTTAACGGTGGCTACACCTTC
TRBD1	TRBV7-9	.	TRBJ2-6	CASSLPKGGLSSGANVLTF	TGTGCCAGCAGCTTACCGAAAGGGGGCCTAAGCTCTGGGGCCAACGTCCTGACTTTC
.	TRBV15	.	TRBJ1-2	CATSRDRTVAYGYTF	TGTGCCACCAGCAGAGATCGGACAGTAGCCTATGGCTACACCTTC
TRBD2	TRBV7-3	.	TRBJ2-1	CASSLGGGYNEQFF	TGTGCCAGCAGCTTAGGCGGGGGGTACAATGAGCAGTTCTTC
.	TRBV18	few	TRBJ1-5	CASSLGGYQPQHF	TGTGCCAGCTCACTCGGAGGGTATCAGCCCCAGCATTTT
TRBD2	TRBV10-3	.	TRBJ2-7	CAISDRGGDHEQYF	TGTGCCATCAGTGATCGGGGGGGCGACCACGAGCAGTACTTC
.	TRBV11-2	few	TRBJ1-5	CASSFSGLPNQPQHF	TGTGCCAGCAGCTTTTCGGGACTCCCAAATCAGCCCCAGCATTTT
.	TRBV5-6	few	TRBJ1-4	CASSLWGEAATNEKLFF	TGTGCCAGCAGCTTGTGGGGGGAGGCTGCAACTAATGAAAAACTGTTTTTT
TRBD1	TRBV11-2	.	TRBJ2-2	CASSLGTGSPGELFF	TGTGCCAGCAGCTTAGGGACAGGGAGCCCCGGGGAACTGTTTTTT